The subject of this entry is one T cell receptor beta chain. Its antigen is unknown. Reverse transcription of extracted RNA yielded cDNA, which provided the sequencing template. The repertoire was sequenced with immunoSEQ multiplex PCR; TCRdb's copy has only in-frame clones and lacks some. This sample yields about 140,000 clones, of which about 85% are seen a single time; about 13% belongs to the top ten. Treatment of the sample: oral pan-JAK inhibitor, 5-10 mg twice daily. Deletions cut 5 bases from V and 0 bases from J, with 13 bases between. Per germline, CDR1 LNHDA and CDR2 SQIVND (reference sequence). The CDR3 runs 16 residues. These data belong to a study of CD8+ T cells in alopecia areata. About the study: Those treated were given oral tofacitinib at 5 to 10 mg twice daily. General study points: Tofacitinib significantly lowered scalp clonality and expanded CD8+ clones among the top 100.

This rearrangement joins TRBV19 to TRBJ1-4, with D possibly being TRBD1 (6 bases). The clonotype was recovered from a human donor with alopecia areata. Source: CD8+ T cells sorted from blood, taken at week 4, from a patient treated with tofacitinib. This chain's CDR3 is CASSFGQRPTNEKLFF. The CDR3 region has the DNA TGTGCCAGTAGTTTTGGACAGCGTCCAACTAATGAAAAACTGTTTTTT.